Sequencing of this TCR beta chain was carried out in a study of tumor-infiltrating lymphocytes in primary liver carcinoma. Background on the study: Samples yielded about 3.65 to 7.13 million productive TCRbeta reads, similar across tissue types.

This CDR3 contains 13 residues. The germline gives CDR1 MDHEN, CDR2 SYDVKM. TCR beta cDNA was reverse-transcribed from around 0.55 ug of total RNA. The reaction used a constant-region primer and ProtoScript II reverse transcriptase. It was through three nested multiplex PCR rounds of slightly modified ARM-PCR that TCR beta libraries arose. In the first two PCR rounds, TRBV1-TRBV30 forward primers were paired with a C-beta reverse primer, and each round lasted roughly 9 cycles. TCRdb fed the multiplex PCR reads into MiXCR, producing one record per CDR3 protein. The sample includes under 110,000 distinct CDR3 sequences, 55% to 80% of them seen just once. A note on this clonotype: This may stem from a read error, because a much larger clone lies one nucleotide away.

Both RNA and DNA were isolated together from roughly 20-30 mg of bulk tissue that had not been sorted. Every tumor sample had over 85% viable tumor cells. The genes are TRBV28 and TRBJ1-5; perhaps TRBD1 as D (6 bases). Sample: liver tumor tissue from sampling region 2. Noted subset: tumor region T2, inferior pole. The TCR comes from a woman aged 55-70 years with primary liver carcinoma and hepatitis B virus infection. CDR3 sequence reads: CDSRTGFNQPQHF. The CDR3 nucleotides read TGTGACAGCAGAACAGGGTTTAATCAGCCCCAGCATTTT.